This TCR beta chain came from a study of blood T cell repertoires in COVID-19. Study at large: T cells, B-cell-depleted T cells, or PBMCs provided the cDNA or gDNA that served as material.

V lost 5 bases and J lost 4, with 11 bases in between. Germline V gene lookup returns CDR1 KGHSH and CDR2 LQKENI. The CDR3 is 13 amino acids. In the source study's methods: Using reference gene primer amplification, nucleated cell counts were estimated. Generated by immunoSEQ multiplex PCR, the TCRdb table keeps only in-frame clones and is missing some. V and J calls and clone size are those listed in that table; D and trimming were worked out from the DNA. Of approximately 75,000 clones listed, less than 90% were seen once; the top ten hold 5.5% to 7%. This receptor was identified in a man older than 75 with COVID-19, enrolled during active disease. What was sequenced was peripheral blood. V usage is TRBV18 and J usage is TRBJ1-2; D is possibly TRBD1 (6 bases). The CDR3 here is CASSSDRPYGYTF. The DNA for the CDR3 is TGTGCCAGCTCATCCGACAGGCCCTATGGCTACACCTTC.